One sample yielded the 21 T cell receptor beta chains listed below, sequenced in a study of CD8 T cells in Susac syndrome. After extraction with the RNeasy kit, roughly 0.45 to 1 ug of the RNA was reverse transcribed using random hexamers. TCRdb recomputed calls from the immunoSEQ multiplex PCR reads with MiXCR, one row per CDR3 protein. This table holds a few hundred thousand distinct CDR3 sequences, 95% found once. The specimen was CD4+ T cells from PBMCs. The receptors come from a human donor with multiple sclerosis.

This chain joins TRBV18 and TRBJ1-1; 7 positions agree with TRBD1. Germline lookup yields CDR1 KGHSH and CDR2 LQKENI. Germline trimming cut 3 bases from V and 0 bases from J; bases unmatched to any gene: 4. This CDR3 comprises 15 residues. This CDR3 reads CASSPRTGLNTEAFF. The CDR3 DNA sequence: TGTGCCAGCTCACCTCGGACAGGCTTGAACACTGAAGCTTTCTTT. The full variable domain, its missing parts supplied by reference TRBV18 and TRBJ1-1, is NAGVMQNPRHLVRRRGQEARLRCSPMKGHSHVYWYRQLPEEGLKFMVYLQKENIIDESGMPKERFSAEFPKEGPSILRIQQVVRGDSAAYFCASSPRTGLNTEAFFGQGTRLTVV.

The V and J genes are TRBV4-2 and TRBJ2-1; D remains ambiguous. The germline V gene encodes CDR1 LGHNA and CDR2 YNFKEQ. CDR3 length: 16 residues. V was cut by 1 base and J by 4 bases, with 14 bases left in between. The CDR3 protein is CASSQGPRAQYNEQFF. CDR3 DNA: TGTGCCAGCAGCCAAGGCCCCAGAGCACAGTACAATGAGCAGTTCTTC.

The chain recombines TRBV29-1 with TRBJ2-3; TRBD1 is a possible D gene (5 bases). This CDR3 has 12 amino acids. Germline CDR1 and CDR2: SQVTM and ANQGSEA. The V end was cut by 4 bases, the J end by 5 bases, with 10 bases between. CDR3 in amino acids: CSVGREGDTQYF. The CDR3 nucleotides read TGCAGCGTTGGCAGGGAAGGAGATACGCAGTATTTT.

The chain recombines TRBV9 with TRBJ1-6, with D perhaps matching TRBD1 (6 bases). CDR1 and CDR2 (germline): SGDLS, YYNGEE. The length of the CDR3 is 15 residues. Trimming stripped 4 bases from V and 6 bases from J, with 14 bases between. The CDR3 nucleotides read TGTGCCAGCAGCTCATGGGGGGCAGGTAATTCACCCCTCCACTTT. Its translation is CASSSWGAGNSPLHF.

In DNA form, the CDR3 reads TGTGCCAGCAGTTTGAGGAGGGAAGAACCCCTCCACTTT. This translates into CASSLRREEPLHF. The chain carries TRBV6-5 and TRBJ1-6; D remains ambiguous. The CDR3 sequence is 13 residues long. Germline loops: CDR1 MNHEY, CDR2 SVGAGI. V lost 4 bases and J lost 12, with 13 bases in between.

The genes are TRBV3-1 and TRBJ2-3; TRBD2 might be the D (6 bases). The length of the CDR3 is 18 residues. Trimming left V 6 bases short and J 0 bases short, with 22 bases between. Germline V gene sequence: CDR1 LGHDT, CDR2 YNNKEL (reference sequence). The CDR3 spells CASSLGPLARPSTDTQYF. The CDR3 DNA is TGTGCCAGCAGTCTGGGCCCCCTAGCGCGCCCTAGCACAGATACGCAGTATTTT.

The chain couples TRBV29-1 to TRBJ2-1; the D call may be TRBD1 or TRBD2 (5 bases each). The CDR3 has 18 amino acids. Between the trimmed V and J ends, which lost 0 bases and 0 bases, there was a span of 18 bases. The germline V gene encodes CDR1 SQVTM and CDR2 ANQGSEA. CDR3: CSVEERAGSLSSYNEQFF. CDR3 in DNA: TGCAGCGTTGAAGAAAGGGCAGGGAGTCTTAGCTCCTACAATGAGCAGTTCTTC.

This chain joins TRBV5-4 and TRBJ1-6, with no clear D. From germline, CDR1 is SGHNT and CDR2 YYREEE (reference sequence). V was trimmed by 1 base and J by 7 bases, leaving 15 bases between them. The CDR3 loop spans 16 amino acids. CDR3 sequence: CASSLKWGSGNSPLHF. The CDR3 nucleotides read TGTGCCAGCAGCTTGAAGTGGGGATCGGGAAATTCACCCCTCCACTTT.

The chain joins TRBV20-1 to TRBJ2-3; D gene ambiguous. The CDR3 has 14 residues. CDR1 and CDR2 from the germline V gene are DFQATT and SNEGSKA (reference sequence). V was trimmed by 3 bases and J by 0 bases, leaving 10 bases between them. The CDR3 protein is CSASRMQSTDTQYF. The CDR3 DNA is TGCAGTGCTAGCCGGATGCAAAGCACAGATACGCAGTATTTT.

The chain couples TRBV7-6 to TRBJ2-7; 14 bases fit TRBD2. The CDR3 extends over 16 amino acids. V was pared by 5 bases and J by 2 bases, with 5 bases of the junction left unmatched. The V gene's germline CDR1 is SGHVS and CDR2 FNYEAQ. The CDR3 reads CASSQTSGGATYEQYV. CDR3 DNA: TGTGCCAGCAGCCAGACTAGCGGGGGGGCTACCTACGAGCAGTACGTC.

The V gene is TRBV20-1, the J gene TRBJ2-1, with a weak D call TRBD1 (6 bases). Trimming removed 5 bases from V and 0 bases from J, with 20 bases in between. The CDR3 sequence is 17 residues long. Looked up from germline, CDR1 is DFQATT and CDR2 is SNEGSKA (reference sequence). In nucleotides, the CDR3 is TGCAGTGCTCCGACAGACAGGCGACTCGGCTCCTACAATGAGCAGTTCTTC. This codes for CSAPTDRRLGSYNEQFF.

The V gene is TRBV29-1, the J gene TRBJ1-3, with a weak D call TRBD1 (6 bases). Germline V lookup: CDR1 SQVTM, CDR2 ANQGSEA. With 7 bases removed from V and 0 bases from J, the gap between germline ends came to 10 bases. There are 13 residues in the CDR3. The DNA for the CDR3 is TGCAGCGCGGAACAGGGCTCTGGAAACACCATATATTTT. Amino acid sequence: CSAEQGSGNTIYF.

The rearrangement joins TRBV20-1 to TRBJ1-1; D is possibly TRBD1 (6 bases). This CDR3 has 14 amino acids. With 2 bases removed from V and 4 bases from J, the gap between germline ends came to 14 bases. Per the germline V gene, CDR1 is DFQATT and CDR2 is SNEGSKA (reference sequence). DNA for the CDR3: TGCAGTGCTAGAAGCCCGCAGGGGCTCACTGAAGCTTTCTTT. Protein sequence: CSARSPQGLTEAFF.

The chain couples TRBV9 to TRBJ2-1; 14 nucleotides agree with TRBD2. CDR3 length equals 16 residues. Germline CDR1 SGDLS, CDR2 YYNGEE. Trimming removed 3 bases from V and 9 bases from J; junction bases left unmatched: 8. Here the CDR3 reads CASSEAHGTSGGEQFF. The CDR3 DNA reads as TGTGCCAGCAGCGAAGCTCACGGGACTAGCGGGGGTGAGCAGTTCTTC.

The CDR3 nucleotides read TGTGCCAGCAAAGCCAGCCTAGCGGGGATGGATACGCAGTATTTT. Its protein product is CASKASLAGMDTQYF. This sequence joins TRBV2 and TRBJ2-3; 9 bases map to TRBD2. Trimming at V came to 7 bases and at J to 6 bases, leaving 11 bases not matched to a gene. Germline loops: CDR1 SNHLY, CDR2 FYNNEI. The CDR3 is 15 residues long.

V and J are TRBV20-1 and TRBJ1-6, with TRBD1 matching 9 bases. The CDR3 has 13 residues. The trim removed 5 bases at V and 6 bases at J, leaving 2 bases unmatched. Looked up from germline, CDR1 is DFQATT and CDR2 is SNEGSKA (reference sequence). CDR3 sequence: CSARGQGNSPLHF. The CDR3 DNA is TGCAGTGCTCGGGGACAGGGTAATTCACCCCTCCACTTT.

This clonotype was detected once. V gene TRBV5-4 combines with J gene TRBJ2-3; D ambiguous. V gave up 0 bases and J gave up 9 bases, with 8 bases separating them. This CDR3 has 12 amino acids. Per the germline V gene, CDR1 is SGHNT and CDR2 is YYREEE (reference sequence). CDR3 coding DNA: TGTGCCAGCAGCTTGGAACCTCCGACGCAGTATTTT. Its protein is CASSLEPPTQYF.

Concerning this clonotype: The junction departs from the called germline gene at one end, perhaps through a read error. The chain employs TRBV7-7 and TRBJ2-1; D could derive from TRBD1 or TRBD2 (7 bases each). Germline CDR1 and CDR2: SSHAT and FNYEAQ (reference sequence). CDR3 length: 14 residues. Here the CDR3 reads CASSLGRGGDEQFF. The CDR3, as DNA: TGTGCTAGCAGCTTAGGCAGGGGGGGAGATGAGCAGTTCTTC. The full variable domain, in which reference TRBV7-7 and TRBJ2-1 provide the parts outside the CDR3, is GAGVSQSPRYKVTKRGQDVTLRCDPISSHATLYWYQQALGQGPEFLTYFNYEAQPDKSGLPSDRFSAERPEGSISTLTIQRTEQRDSAMYRCASSLGRGGDEQFFGPGTRLTVL.

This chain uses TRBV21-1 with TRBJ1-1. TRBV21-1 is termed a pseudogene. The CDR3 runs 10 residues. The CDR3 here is CASVITEAFF. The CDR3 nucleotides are TGTGCCAGCGTAATCACTGAAGCTTTCTTT.

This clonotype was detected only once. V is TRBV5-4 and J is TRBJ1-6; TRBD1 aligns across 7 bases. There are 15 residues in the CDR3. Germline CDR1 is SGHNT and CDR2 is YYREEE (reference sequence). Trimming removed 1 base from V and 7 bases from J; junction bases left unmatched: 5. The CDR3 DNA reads TGTGCCAGCAGCTTGAAGGGGGCGGGCAATTCACCCCTCCACTTT. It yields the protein CASSLKGAGNSPLHF. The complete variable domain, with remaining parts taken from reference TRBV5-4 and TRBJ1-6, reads ETGVTQSPTHLIKTRGQQVTLRCSSQSGHNTVSWYQQALGQGPQFIFQYYREEENGRGNFPPRFSGLQFPNYSSELNVNALELDDSALYLCASSLKGAGNSPLHFGNGTRLTVT.

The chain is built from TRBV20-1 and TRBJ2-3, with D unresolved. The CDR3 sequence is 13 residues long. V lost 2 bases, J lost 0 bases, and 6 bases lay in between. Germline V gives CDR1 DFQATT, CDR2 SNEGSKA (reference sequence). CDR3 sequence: CSARNPSTDTQYF. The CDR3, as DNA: TGCAGTGCTAGAAACCCTAGCACAGATACGCAGTATTTT.